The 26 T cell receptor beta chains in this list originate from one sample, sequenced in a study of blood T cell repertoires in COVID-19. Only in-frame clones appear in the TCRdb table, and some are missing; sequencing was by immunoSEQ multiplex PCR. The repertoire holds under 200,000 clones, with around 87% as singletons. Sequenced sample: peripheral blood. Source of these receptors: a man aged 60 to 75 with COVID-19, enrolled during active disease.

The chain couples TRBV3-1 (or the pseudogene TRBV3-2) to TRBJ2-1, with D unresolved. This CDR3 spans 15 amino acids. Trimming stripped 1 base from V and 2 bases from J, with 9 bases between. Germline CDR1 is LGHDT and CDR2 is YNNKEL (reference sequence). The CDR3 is CASSQASITYNEQFF. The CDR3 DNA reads TGTGCCAGCAGCCAAGCCTCTATAACCTACAATGAGCAGTTCTTC.

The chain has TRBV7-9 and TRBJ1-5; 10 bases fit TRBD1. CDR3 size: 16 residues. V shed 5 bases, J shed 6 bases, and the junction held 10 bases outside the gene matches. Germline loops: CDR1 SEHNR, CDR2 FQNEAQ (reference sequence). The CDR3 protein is CASSPGGTGVGQPQHF. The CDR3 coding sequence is TGTGCCAGCAGCCCAGGGGGGACAGGGGTAGGTCAGCCCCAGCATTTT.

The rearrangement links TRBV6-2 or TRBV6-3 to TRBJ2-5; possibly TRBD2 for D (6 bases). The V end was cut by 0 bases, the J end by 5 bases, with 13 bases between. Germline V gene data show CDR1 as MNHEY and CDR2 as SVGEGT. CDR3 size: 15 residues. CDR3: CASSYSGGSAETQYF. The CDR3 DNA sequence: TGTGCCAGCAGTTACTCTGGGGGGAGCGCTGAGACCCAGTACTTC.

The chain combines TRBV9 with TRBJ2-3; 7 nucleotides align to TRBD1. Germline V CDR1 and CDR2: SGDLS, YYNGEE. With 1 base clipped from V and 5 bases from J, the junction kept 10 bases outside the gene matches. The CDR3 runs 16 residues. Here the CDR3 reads CASSVSLGGTLDTQYF. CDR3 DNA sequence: TGTGCCAGCAGCGTAAGTTTAGGGGGCACCCTAGATACGCAGTATTTT.

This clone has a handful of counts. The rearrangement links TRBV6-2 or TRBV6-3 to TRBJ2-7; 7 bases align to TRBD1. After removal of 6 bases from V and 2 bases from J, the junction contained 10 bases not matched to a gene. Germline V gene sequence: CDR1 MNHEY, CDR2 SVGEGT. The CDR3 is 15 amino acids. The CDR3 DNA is TGTGCCAGCAGCCGAGTCCGACAGGGTCCCTACGAGCAGTACTTC. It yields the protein CASSRVRQGPYEQYF.

CDR3 DNA sequence: TGTGCCAGCAGCGAAGGGGGCGCGGGTGAAAAACTGTTTTTT. The encoded protein is CASSEGGAGEKLFF. The chain combines TRBV9 with TRBJ1-4, with TRBD1 identical over 7 bases. The V gene end was trimmed by 3 bases and the J gene end by 7 bases; junction bases not matched to a gene: 6. Germline-derived CDR1 and CDR2 are SGDLS and YYNGEE. This CDR3 is built from 14 residues.

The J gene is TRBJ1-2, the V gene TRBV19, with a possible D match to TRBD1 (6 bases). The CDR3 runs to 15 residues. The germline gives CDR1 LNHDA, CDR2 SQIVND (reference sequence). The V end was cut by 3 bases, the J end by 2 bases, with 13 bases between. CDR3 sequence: CASSIGGRVNYGYTF. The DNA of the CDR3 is TGTGCCAGTAGTATTGGGGGCAGAGTGAACTATGGCTACACCTTC.

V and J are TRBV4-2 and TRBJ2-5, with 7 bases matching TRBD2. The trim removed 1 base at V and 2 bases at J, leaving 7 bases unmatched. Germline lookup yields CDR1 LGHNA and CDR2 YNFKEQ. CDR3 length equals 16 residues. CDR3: CASSQVGLAVQETQYF. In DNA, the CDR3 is TGTGCCAGCAGCCAAGTGGGCCTAGCGGTACAAGAGACCCAGTACTTC.

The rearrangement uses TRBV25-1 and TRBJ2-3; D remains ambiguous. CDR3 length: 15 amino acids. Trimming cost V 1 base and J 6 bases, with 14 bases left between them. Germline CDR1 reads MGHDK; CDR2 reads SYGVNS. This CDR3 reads CASSEFSSDGDTQYF. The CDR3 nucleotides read TGTGCCAGCAGTGAATTCTCCAGCGATGGGGATACGCAGTATTTT.

CDR3 bases: TGCAGCGTTGTAGCAGGACAGGGGTCCCGCGAGCAGTACTTC. It translates to CSVVAGQGSREQYF. V is TRBV29-1 and J is TRBJ2-7, with 9 bases lining up with TRBD1. The CDR3 has 14 residues. Germline-derived CDR1 and CDR2 are SQVTM and ANQGSEA. Unmatched junction bases numbered 10, after V lost 4 bases and J lost 6 bases.

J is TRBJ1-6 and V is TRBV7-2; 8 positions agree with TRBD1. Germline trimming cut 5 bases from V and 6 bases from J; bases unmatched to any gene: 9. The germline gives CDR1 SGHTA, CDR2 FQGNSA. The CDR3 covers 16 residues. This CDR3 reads CASSLLPGGSNSPLHF. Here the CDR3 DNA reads TGTGCCAGCAGCCTACTACCAGGGGGCTCTAATTCACCCCTCCACTTT.

The CDR3 is CASSRGGTGDGYTF. The CDR3 DNA reads as TGTGCCAGCAGCCGAGGGGGGACAGGGGATGGCTACACCTTC. The chain links TRBV6-5 to TRBJ1-2, with TRBD1 identical over 10 bases. Germline V gene lookup returns CDR1 MNHEY and CDR2 SVGAGI. The J segment lost 6 bases and the V segment lost 6 bases, leaving 7 bases of the junction unmatched. The CDR3 is made up of 14 amino acids.

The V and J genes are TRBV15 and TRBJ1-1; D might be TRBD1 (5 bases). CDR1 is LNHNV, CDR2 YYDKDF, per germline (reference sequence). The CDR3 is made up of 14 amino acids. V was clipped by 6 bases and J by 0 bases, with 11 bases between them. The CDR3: CATRNPGVNTEAFF. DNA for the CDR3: TGTGCCACCAGGAATCCGGGGGTGAACACTGAAGCTTTCTTT.

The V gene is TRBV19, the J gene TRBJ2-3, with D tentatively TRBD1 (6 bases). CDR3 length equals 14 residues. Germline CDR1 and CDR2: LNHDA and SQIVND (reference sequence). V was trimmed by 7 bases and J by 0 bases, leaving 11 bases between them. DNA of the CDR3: TGTGCCAGTAAGACAGGTCCGAGCACAGATACGCAGTATTTT. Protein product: CASKTGPSTDTQYF.

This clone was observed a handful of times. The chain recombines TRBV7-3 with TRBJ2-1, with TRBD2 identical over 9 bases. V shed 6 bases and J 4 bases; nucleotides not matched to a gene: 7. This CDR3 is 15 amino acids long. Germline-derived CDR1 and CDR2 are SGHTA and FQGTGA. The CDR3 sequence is CASSPSAGGYNEQFF. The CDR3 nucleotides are TGTGCCAGCAGTCCCTCAGCGGGAGGATACAATGAGCAGTTCTTC. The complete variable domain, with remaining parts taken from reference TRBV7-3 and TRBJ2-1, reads GAGVSQTPSNKVTEKGKYVELRCDPISGHTALYWYRQSLGQGPEFLIYFQGTGAADDSGLPNDRFFAVRPEGSVSTLKIQRTERGDSAVYLCASSPSAGGYNEQFFGPGTRLTVL.

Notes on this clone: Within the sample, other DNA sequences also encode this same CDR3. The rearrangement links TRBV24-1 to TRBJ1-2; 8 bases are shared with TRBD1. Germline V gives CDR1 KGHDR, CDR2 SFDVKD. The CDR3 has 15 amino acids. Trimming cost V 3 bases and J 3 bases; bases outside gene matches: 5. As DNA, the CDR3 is TGTGCCACCAGTGATCCGACAGGGGCGGACTATGGCTACACCTTC. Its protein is CATSDPTGADYGYTF.

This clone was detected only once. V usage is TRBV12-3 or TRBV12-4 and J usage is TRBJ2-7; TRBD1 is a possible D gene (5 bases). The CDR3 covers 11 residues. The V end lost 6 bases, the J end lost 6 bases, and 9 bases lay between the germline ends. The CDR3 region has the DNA TGTGCCAGCAGCAGGGTTGGCGAGCAGTACTTC. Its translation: CASSRVGEQYF.

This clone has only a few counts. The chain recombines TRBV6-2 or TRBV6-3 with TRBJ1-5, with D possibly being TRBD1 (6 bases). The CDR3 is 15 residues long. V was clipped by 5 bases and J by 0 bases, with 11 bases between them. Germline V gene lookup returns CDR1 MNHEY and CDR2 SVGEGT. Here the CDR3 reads CASSKHRDSNQPQHF. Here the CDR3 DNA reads TGTGCCAGCAGTAAGCACAGGGATAGCAATCAGCCCCAGCATTTT.

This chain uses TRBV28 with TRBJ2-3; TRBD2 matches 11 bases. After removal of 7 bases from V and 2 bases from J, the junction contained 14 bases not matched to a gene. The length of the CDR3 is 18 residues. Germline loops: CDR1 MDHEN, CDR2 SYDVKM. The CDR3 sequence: CASTTNSLLAGDTDTQYF. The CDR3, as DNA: TGTGCCAGCACCACAAATTCCCTACTAGCGGGGGACACAGATACGCAGTATTTT.

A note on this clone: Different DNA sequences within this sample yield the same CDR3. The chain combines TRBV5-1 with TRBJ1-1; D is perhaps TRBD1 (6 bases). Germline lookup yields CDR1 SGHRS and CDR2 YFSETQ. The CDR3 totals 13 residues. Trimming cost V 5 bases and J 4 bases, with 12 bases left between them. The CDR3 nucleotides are TGCGCCAGCAGTTCCCAAGGGGGCACTGAAGCTTTCTTT. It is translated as CASSSQGGTEAFF. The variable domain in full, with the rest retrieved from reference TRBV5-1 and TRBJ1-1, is KAGVTQTPRYLIKTRGQQVTLSCSPISGHRSVSWYQQTPGQGLQFLFEYFSETQRNKGNFPGRFSGRQFSNSRSEMNVSTLELGDSALYLCASSSQGGTEAFFGQGTRLTVV.

The CDR3 DNA follows: TGTGCCAGCAGCTTGGGGACAGGGGGCAGGGAGACCCAGTACTTC. It translates to CASSLGTGGRETQYF. The J gene is TRBJ2-5, the V gene TRBV7-6, with 12 bases fitting TRBD1. CDR3 size: 15 residues. Trimming cost V 3 bases and J 5 bases; bases outside gene matches: 4. Germline values: CDR1 SGHVS, CDR2 FNYEAQ.

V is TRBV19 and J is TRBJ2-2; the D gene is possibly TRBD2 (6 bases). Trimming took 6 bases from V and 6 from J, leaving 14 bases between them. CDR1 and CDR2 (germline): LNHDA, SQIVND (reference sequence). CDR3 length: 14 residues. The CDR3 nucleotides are TGTGCCAGTAGCCGAGCCGGAGGGCCCGGGGAGCTGTTTTTT. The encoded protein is CASSRAGGPGELFF.

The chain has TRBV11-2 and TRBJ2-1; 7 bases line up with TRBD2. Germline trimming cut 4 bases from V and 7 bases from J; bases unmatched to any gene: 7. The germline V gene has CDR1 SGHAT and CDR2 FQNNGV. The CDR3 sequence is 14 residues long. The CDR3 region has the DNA TGTGCCAGCAGCTCTTTGGGGAGGGTGAATGAGCAGTTCTTC. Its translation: CASSSLGRVNEQFF.

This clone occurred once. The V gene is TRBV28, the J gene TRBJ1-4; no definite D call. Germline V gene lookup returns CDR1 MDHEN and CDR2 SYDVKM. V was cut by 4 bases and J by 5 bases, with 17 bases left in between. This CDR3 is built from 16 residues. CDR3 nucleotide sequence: TGTGCCAGCAGTTCTAGCCCCCCAGCTATCAATGAAAAACTGTTTTTT. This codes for CASSSSPPAINEKLFF.

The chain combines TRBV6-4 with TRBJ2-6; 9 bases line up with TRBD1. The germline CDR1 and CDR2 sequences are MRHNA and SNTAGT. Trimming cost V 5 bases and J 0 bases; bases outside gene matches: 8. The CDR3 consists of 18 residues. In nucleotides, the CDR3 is TGTGCCAGCAGTTTAACGGGACAGGGCTCCTCTGGGGCCAACGTCCTGACTTTC. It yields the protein CASSLTGQGSSGANVLTF.

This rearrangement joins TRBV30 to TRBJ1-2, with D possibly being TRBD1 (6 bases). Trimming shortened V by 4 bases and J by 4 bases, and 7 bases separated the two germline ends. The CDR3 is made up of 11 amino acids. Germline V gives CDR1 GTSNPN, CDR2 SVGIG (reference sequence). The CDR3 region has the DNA TGTGCCTGGACAGGGGCCTATGGCTACACCTTC. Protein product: CAWTGAYGYTF.